The 22 T cell receptor beta chains below all came from one sample that was sequenced in a study of cytomegalovirus exposure and HLA in healthy donors. In the PCR, 60 Vbeta and 13 Jbeta primers were used. Sequencing was performed with immunoSEQ multiplex PCR; in TCRdb, only in-frame clones are kept and a portion is missing. The data contain 150,000 or so clones, roughly 85% of them seen just once; the ten biggest clones take up around 9%. The sequencing sample was made of PBMCs. These receptor sequences come from a male donor in good health and CMV-seropositive.

The gene calls are TRBV7-8 and TRBJ1-1, with D perhaps matching TRBD1 (6 bases). This CDR3 has 16 residues. CDR1 and CDR2 (germline): SGHVS, FQNEAQ. V was trimmed by 4 bases and J by 3 bases, leaving 18 bases between them. CDR3 DNA sequence: TGTGCCAGCAGCTCCCCTTGGACAGCCTATGACACTGAAGCTTTCTTT. Protein sequence: CASSSPWTAYDTEAFF.

The chain recombines TRBV7-2 with TRBJ1-5; D is uncertain. Looked up from germline, CDR1 is SGHTA and CDR2 is FQGNSA. This CDR3 has 13 amino acids. Between the trimmed V and J ends, which lost 3 bases and 5 bases, there was a span of 8 bases. CDR3 protein: CASSFGRDQPQHF. The CDR3 bases are TGTGCCAGCAGCTTTGGGAGGGATCAGCCCCAGCATTTT.

This clone was detected once. The CDR3 loop reads CAWTGGAHEQYF. CDR3 DNA: TGTGCCTGGACCGGTGGGGCACACGAGCAGTACTTC. This chain joins TRBV30 and TRBJ2-7, with D possibly matching TRBD1 (5 bases). The germline gives CDR1 GTSNPN, CDR2 SVGIG (reference sequence). The V end was cut by 4 bases, the J end by 5 bases, with 12 bases between. The CDR3 covers 12 residues. The full variable domain, rest sourced from reference TRBV30 and TRBJ2-7, is SQTIHQWPATLVQPVGSPLSLECTVEGTSNPNLYWYRQAAGRGLQLLFYSVGIGQISSEVPQNLSASRPQDRQFILSSKKLLLSDSGFYLCAWTGGAHEQYFGPGTRLTVT.

The chain carries TRBV11-3 and TRBJ2-7; no reliable D call. The germline gives CDR1 SGHNT, CDR2 YENEEA. V was trimmed by 1 base and J by 4 bases, leaving 8 bases between them. The CDR3 runs 13 residues. For the CDR3, the DNA is TGTGCCAGCAGCTTAGGGGTCAGGTACGAGCAGTACTTC. Its translation: CASSLGVRYEQYF.

This chain links TRBV19 with TRBJ1-1, with 9 nucleotides matching TRBD1. After removal of 6 bases from V and 0 bases from J, the junction contained 8 bases not matched to a gene. This CDR3 region has 16 residues. Germline V lookup: CDR1 LNHDA, CDR2 SQIVND (reference sequence). The CDR3 reads CASSRGQGILNTEAFF. CDR3 in DNA: TGTGCCAGTAGCCGGGGACAGGGTATATTGAACACTGAAGCTTTCTTT.

The chain is built from TRBV14 and TRBJ2-1, with 8 bases aligning to TRBD2. CDR3 length equals 17 residues. V lost 0 bases to trimming and J lost 3 bases; unmatched junction nucleotides: 7. Germline assignment: CDR1 SGHDN and CDR2 FVKESK. CDR3 nucleotides: TGTGCCAGCAGCCAAGATATAACGGGGGGGCTCTACAATGAGCAGTTCTTC. It encodes CASSQDITGGLYNEQFF.

The rearrangement joins TRBV27 to TRBJ1-1, with a possible D match to TRBD1 (5 bases). CDR1 is MNHEY, CDR2 SMNVEV, per germline (reference sequence). Trimming removed 10 bases from V and 5 bases from J, with 14 bases in between. CDR3 length equals 12 residues. CDR3 in DNA: TGTGCCACCGATATTCAGGGAACTGAAGCTTTCTTT. Protein sequence: CATDIQGTEAFF.

This clone was counted only a few times. The chain has TRBV2 and TRBJ2-1; D is unresolved. V was shortened by 5 bases and J by 5 bases, with 13 bases between the two germline ends. The CDR3 is made up of 14 amino acids. Germline V lookup: CDR1 SNHLY, CDR2 FYNNEI. CDR3 sequence reads: CASSLGGTDNEQFF. The CDR3 bases are TGTGCCAGCAGTCTAGGTGGCACTGACAATGAGCAGTTCTTC. Variable domain in full (rest from reference TRBV2 and TRBJ2-1): EPEVTQTPSHQVTQMGQEVILRCVPISNHLYFYWYRQILGQKVEFLVSFYNNEISEKSEIFDDQFSVERPDGSNFTLKIRSTKLEDSAMYFCASSLGGTDNEQFFGPGTRLTVL.

This clone occurred once. V and J are TRBV11-2 and TRBJ2-2; TRBD2 matches 8 bases. Germline-derived CDR1 and CDR2 are SGHAT and FQNNGV. Trimming took 5 bases from V and 5 from J; bases not matched to a gene: 10. The CDR3 contains 16 residues. The CDR3 loop is CASSPRSGGGTGELFF. CDR3 nucleotides: TGTGCCAGCAGCCCAAGGAGCGGGGGTGGTACCGGGGAGCTGTTTTTT.

This sequence joins TRBV29-1 and TRBJ2-6; 9 bases align to TRBD1. Germline V gene sequence: CDR1 SQVTM, CDR2 ANQGSEA. After removal of 3 bases from V and 2 bases from J, the junction contained 14 bases not matched to a gene. The length of the CDR3 is 19 residues. CDR3 residues: CSVDGPPGQGLTGANVLTF. The CDR3 nucleotides read TGCAGCGTTGATGGACCACCGGGACAGGGACTGACTGGGGCCAACGTCCTGACTTTC.

CDR3 loop: CASSHPAGNEAFF. CDR3 sequence (DNA): TGTGCCAGCAGCCACCCTGCGGGGAATGAAGCTTTCTTT. The chain combines TRBV5-4 with TRBJ1-1, with no clear D. Germline CDR1 SGHNT, CDR2 YYREEE (reference sequence). The V and J ends lost 4 bases and 7 bases respectively, with 14 bases between them. The CDR3 totals 13 residues.

The V gene is TRBV19, the J gene TRBJ2-3, with 7 bases identical to TRBD2. Germline CDR1 reads LNHDA; CDR2 reads SQIVND (reference sequence). Trimming cost V 2 bases and J 0 bases; bases outside gene matches: 8. This CDR3 comprises 17 residues. CDR3 DNA sequence: TGTGCCAGTAGTATAACAAGAGGCGGGAGAAGCACAGATACGCAGTATTTT. The encoded protein is CASSITRGGRSTDTQYF.

The chain couples TRBV6-1 to TRBJ2-5; TRBD2 is a possible D gene (6 bases). The germline CDR1 and CDR2 sequences are MNHNS and SASEGT. Trimming pared 0 bases from V and 0 bases from J, leaving 17 bases between. This CDR3 has 18 amino acids. This CDR3 reads CASSEAIQQTRYQETQYF. The CDR3 DNA follows: TGTGCCAGCAGTGAAGCGATCCAGCAGACTAGGTACCAAGAGACCCAGTACTTC.

V usage is TRBV5-1 and J usage is TRBJ1-1; 7 bases fit TRBD1. The germline V gene has CDR1 SGHRS and CDR2 YFSETQ. This CDR3 region has 12 residues. The trim removed 8 bases at V and 5 bases at J, leaving 6 bases unmatched. The CDR3 DNA sequence: TGCGCCAGTACAAACAGGGGTACTGAAGCTTTCTTT. Translated, it gives CASTNRGTEAFF.

V and J are TRBV7-2 and TRBJ2-1; 7 bases align to TRBD1. Trimming cost V 5 bases and J 5 bases; bases outside gene matches: 9. The CDR3 extends over 15 amino acids. Germline loops: CDR1 SGHTA, CDR2 FQGNSA. CDR3 in DNA: TGTGCCAGCAGCCCTGACAGGGTGCGGCACAATGAGCAGTTCTTC. Translating gives CASSPDRVRHNEQFF.

The rearrangement uses TRBV25-1 and TRBJ2-7; TRBD2 agrees at 12 bases. CDR1 and CDR2 from the germline V gene are MGHDK and SYGVNS. The CDR3 contains 17 residues. With 1 base clipped from V and 2 bases from J, the junction kept 6 bases outside the gene matches. CDR3 bases: TGTGCCAGCAGTGAATTGGGGCTAGCGGGAGGGACCTACGAGCAGTACTTC. Encoded protein: CASSELGLAGGTYEQYF.

V is TRBV5-5 and J is TRBJ2-2; 9 bases align to TRBD2. The CDR3 consists of 16 residues. Looked up from germline, CDR1 is SGHKS and CDR2 is YYEKEE (reference sequence). The V and J ends lost 0 bases and 5 bases, in that order; junction bases with no gene match: 5. The CDR3 region has the DNA TGTGCCAGCAGCTTGGGGGCTAGCGGGATGACCGGGGAGCTGTTTTTT. Amino acid sequence: CASSLGASGMTGELFF.

V and J are TRBV30 and TRBJ2-2; perhaps TRBD1 as D (6 bases). Germline V gives CDR1 GTSNPN, CDR2 SVGIG (reference sequence). This CDR3 comprises 10 residues. The ends were cut back, 8 bases at V and 9 bases at J, with 10 bases in the middle. CDR3 in amino acids: CARGDRELFF. CDR3 DNA: TGTGCCCGAGGGGACAGGGAGCTGTTTTTT.

This clone showed up just once. The rearrangement uses TRBV10-3 and TRBJ1-2, with D unresolved. The CDR3 extends over 14 amino acids. V lost 2 bases and J lost 0, with 7 bases in between. The germline V gene has CDR1 ENHRY and CDR2 SYGVKD. This chain's CDR3 is CAISEATTNYGYTF. CDR3 sequence (DNA): TGTGCCATCAGTGAGGCTACCACTAACTATGGCTACACCTTC.

The chain joins TRBV7-2 to TRBJ2-5; D assignment may be TRBD1 or TRBD2 (5 bases each). The J call is uncertain, as TRBJ2-7 better fits the DNA end. The germline gives CDR1 SGHTA, CDR2 FQGNSA. The CDR3 sequence is 14 residues long. The CDR3 DNA follows: TGTGCCAGCAGCTACAGGTTGGGGGACTACGAGCAGTACTTC. Its protein product is CASSYRLGDYEQYF.

The DNA for the CDR3 is TGTGCCAGCAGCCCCTCGAACACTGAAGCTTTCTTT. This gives the protein CASSPSNTEAFF. The chain couples TRBV9 to TRBJ1-1; D is unresolved. This CDR3 comprises 12 residues. The V end lost 4 bases, the J end lost 1 base, and 5 bases lay between the germline ends. From germline, CDR1 is SGDLS and CDR2 YYNGEE. Complete variable domain (other parts from reference TRBV9 and TRBJ1-1): DSGVTQTPKHLITATGQRVTLRCSPRSGDLSVYWYQQSLDQGLQFLIQYYNGEERAKGNILERFSAQQFPDLHSELNLSSLELGDSALYFCASSPSNTEAFFGQGTRLTVV.

This clone showed up just a few times. The chain carries TRBV6-5 and TRBJ1-1; 7 bases agree with TRBD1. CDR1 and CDR2 (germline): MNHEY, SVGAGI. CDR3 length: 11 amino acids. V lost 6 bases, J lost 10 bases, and 5 bases stayed unmatched. The CDR3 spells CASRDRLGAFF. CDR3 bases: TGTGCCAGCAGGGACAGGTTGGGAGCTTTCTTT.